Listed here is a single T cell receptor beta chain. As yet, its antigen is unknown. The authors built bulk TCR libraries by previously described methods with listed TCR primers. TCRdb called the PCR reads again in MiXCR, with one record for every CDR3 protein. The data show 350,000 or so distinct CDR3 sequences, about a fifth seen once. The CDR3 has 16 residues. The V end was cut by 4 bases, the J end by 3 bases, with 16 bases between. This sample is part of a study of molecular identifiers for immune sequencing clone quantification. Study-wide results and limits: Whereas naive cells kept under 1% of molecules in clones above 20 RNA copies, such clones held over 97% in effectors.

Every naive CD8 library was made from between about 20,000 and 1,100,000 sorted cells with 10%, 30% or 50% RNA. The receptor was derived from a human donor in good health. Some libraries in this study had Jurkat cell RNA spiked in. The chain couples TRBV12-3 or TRBV12-4 to TRBJ2-1, with D tentatively TRBD2 (6 bases). The sample was naive CD8+ T cells from blood, with Jurkat cell RNA spiked in. Regarding subset: FACS-sorted CD8+CD4-CCR7+CD45RA+ naive T cells. CDR3 nucleotides: TGTGCCAGCAGTTCTCCCCCAGGGACTTGCTACAATGAGCAGTTCTTC. It codes for CASSSPPGTCYNEQFF.